This T cell receptor (beta chain) emerged from a study of Ad26.COV2.S vaccination and SARS-CoV-2 variants. Study-level results: Post-vaccination breadth of spike-specific CD8+ and CD4+ T cell responses was reportedly substantial.

Indicated treatment: approximately 18 received Ad26.COV2.S at low or high dose, single or two shots; about 5 received placebo; per-sample allocation not given. At day 63 after the first vaccine or placebo injection, samples were drawn. CDR3 length: 16 residues. J gave up 5 bases and V 3 bases, and 8 bases lay outside the gene matches. In germline, CDR1 is WNHNN, CDR2 SYGVQD (reference sequence). This clone has only one observation. The antigen remains undetermined. Measured with immunoSEQ multiplex PCR; TCRdb has only the in-frame clones, and not every one. The sample lists approximately 420,000 clones, 88% occurring once.

The gene calls are TRBV10-1 and TRBJ2-1; TRBD2 agrees at 9 bases. The sequence derives from a person between 18 and 65 years old who received the Ad26.COV2.S COVID-19 vaccine or a placebo. Material: peripheral blood, obtained in a trial of Ad26.COV2.S vaccine versus placebo. CDR3 region: CASSDGKRGANNEQFF. Here the CDR3 DNA reads TGCGCCAGCAGTGATGGGAAGCGGGGGGCAAACAATGAGCAGTTCTTC.